This T cell receptor beta chain was observed in a study of blood T cell repertoires in COVID-19. In the study overall: From the United States, Italy and Spain came samples of acute and convalescent COVID-19. From T cells, B-cell-depleted T cells, or PBMCs came the material, which was cDNA or gDNA.

Under the authors' procedure: Estimation of nucleated cell counts relied on the amplification of reference gene primers. Some clones are missing from TCRdb's copy, which holds only in-frame ones; the method was immunoSEQ multiplex PCR. Clone size and the V and J calls come from that table; the DNA yielded D and trimming. The top ten clones hold about 1.2% of a sample with tens of thousands of clones, just over 85% of them seen once. CDR3 length: 15 residues. The V gene lost 1 base and the J gene lost 5 bases, with 15 bases spanning the gap. Germline CDR1 is SGHRS and CDR2 is YFSETQ. Sequenced sample: peripheral blood. V is TRBV5-1 and J is TRBJ2-5; D perhaps matches TRBD1 (6 bases). The TCR sequence derives from a man aged 40-49 years with acute or convalescent COVID-19. CDR3 in DNA: TGCGCCAGCAGCTTGTTGCAGGGGCGACAGGAGACCCAGTACTTC. Translated: CASSLLQGRQETQYF.